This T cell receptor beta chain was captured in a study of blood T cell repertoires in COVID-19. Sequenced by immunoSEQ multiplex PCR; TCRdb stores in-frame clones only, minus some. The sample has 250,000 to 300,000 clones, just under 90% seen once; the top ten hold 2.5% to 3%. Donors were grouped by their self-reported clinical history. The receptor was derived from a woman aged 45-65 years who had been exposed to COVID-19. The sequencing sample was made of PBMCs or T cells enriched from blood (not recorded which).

DNA of the CDR3: TGCGCCAGCAGCCGCGGACAGGGGGCGAACCATGAGCAGTTCTTC. Translation gives CASSRGQGANHEQFF. The chain couples TRBV4-1 to TRBJ2-1; 11 nucleotides line up with TRBD1. This CDR3 spans 15 amino acids. Germline loops: CDR1 MGHRA, CDR2 YSYEKL. With 4 bases clipped from V and 8 bases from J, the junction kept 7 bases outside the gene matches.